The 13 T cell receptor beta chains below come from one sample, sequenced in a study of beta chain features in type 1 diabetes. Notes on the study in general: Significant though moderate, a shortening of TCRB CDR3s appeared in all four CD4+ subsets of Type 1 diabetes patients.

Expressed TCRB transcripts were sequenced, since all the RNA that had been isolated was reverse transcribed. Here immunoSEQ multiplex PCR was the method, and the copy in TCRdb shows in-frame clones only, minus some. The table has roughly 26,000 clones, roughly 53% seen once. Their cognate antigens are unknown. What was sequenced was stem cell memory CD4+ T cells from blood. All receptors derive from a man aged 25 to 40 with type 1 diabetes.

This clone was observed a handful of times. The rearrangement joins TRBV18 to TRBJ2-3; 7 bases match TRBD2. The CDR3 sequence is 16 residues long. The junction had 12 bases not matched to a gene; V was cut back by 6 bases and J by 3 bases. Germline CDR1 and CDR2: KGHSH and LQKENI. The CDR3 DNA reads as TGTGCCAGCTCGACTTCGCCTCGCGGGGGAACAGATACGCAGTATTTT. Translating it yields CASSTSPRGGTDTQYF.

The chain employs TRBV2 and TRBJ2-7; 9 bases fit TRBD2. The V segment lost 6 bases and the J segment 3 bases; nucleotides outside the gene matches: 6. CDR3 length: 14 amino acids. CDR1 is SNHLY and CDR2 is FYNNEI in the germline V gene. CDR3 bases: TGTGCCAGCAGGCGTGAGACTAGCGGCTACGAGCAGTACTTC. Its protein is CASRRETSGYEQYF.

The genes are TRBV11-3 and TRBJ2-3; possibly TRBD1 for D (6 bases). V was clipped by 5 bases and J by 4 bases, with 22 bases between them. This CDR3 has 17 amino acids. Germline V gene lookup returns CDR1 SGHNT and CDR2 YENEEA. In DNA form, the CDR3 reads TGTGCCAGCAGCGGAATGGTCACAGGGTATCATGCAGATACGCAGTATTTT. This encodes CASSGMVTGYHADTQYF.

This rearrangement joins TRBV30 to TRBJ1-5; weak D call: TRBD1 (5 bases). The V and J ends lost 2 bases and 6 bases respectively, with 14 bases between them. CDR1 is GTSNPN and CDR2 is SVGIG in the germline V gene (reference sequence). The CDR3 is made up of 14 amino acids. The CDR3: CAWSPRQIPQPQHF. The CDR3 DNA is TGTGCCTGGAGTCCACGACAGATCCCTCAGCCCCAGCATTTT.

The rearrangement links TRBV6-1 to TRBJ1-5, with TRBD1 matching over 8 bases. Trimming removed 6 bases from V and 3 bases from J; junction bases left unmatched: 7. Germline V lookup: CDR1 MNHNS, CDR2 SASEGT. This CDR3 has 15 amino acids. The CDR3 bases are TGTGCCAGCAGGCCCGGGACAGGCTTCAATCAGCCCCAGCATTTT. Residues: CASRPGTGFNQPQHF.

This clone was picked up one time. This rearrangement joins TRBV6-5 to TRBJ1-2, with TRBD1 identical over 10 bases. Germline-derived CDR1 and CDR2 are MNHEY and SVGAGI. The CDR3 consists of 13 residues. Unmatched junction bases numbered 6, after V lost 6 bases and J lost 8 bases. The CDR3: CASSLGTGAGYTF. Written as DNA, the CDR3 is TGTGCCAGCAGCCTCGGGACAGGGGCCGGCTACACCTTC.

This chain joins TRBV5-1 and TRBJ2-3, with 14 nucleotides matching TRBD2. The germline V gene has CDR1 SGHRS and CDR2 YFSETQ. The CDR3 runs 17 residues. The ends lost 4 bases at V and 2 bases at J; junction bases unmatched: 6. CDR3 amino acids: CASSPGTSGSNTDTQYF. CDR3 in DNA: TGCGCCAGCAGCCCCGGGACTAGCGGGAGTAACACAGATACGCAGTATTTT.

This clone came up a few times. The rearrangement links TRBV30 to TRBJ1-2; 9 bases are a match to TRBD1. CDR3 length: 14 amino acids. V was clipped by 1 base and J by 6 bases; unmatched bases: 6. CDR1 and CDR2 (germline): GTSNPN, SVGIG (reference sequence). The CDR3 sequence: CAWSEGQGWDGYTF. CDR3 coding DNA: TGTGCCTGGAGTGAAGGACAGGGGTGGGATGGCTACACCTTC.

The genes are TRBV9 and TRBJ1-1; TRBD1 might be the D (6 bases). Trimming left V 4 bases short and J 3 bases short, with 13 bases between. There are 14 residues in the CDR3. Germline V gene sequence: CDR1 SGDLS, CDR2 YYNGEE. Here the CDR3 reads CASSTRGRDTEAFF. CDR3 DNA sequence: TGTGCCAGCAGCACCAGGGGCCGAGACACTGAAGCTTTCTTT.

The DNA for the CDR3 is TGTGCCAGCAGCTTGGATGTAGGAGTGAACACTGAAGCTTTCTTT. Its protein is CASSLDVGVNTEAFF. V is TRBV5-6 and J is TRBJ1-1; D is ambiguous. CDR3 size: 15 residues. Germline CDR1 SGHDT, CDR2 YYEEEE. The V and J ends lost 0 bases and 0 bases respectively, with 9 bases between them.

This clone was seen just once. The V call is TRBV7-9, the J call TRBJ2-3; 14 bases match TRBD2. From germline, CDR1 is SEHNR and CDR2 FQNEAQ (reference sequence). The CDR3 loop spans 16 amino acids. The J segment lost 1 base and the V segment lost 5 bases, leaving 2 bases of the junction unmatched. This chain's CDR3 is CASSLGLAGGTDTQYF. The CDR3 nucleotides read TGTGCCAGCAGCCTGGGACTAGCGGGAGGCACAGATACGCAGTATTTT. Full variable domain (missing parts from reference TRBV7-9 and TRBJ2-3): DTGVSQNPRHKITKRGQNVTFRCDPISEHNRLYWYRQTLGQGPEFLTYFQNEAQLEKSRLLSDRFSAERPKGSFSTLEIQRTEQGDSAMYLCASSLGLAGGTDTQYFGPGTRLTVL.

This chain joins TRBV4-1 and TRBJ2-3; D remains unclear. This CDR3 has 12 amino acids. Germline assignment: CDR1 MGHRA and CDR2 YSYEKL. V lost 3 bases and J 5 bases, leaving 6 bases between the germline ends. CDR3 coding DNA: TGCGCCAGCAGCCATCCGGGAGATACGCAGTATTTT. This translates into CASSHPGDTQYF.

This chain's CDR3 is CASVWGQSNTEAFF. Written as DNA, the CDR3 is TGTGCTAGTGTGTGGGGACAGTCGAACACTGAAGCTTTCTTT. V gene TRBV12-5 combines with J gene TRBJ1-1; 7 bases fit TRBD1. Germline trimming cut 7 bases from V and 1 base from J; bases unmatched to any gene: 6. The CDR3 covers 14 residues. Germline CDR1 and CDR2: LGHNT and FRNRAP.